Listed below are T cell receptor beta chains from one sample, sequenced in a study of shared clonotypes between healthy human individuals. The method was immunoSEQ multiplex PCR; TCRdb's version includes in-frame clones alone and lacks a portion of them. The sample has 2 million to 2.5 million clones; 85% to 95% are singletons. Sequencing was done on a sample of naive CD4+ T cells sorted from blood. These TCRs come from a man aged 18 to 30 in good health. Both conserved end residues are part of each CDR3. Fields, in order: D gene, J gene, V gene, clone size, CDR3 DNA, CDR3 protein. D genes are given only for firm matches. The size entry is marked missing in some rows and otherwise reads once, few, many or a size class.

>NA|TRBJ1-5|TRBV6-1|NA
TGTGCCAGCACCCATGCGACAGCTAGCAATCAGCCCCAGCATTTT
CASTHATASNQPQHF
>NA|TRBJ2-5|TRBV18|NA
TGTGCCAGCTCACCCCTAGAGGTTAGCGGAAGCCAAGAGACCCAGTACTTC
CASSPLEVSGSQETQYF
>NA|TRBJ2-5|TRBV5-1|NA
TGCGCCAGCAGCTTGGAAGGGCGGGGCCTCCAAGAGACCCAGTACTTC
CASSLEGRGLQETQYF
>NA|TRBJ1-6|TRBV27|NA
TGTGCCAGCAGTTTACAGGGTTCCTATAATTCACCCCTCCACTTT
CASSLQGSYNSPLHF
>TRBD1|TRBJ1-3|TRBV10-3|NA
TGTGCCATCAGCCAGGGGGCCGGGGACACCATATATTTT
CAISQGAGDTIYF
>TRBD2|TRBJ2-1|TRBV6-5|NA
TGTGCCAGCAGCCCCTCGGCGGGAGGCCGCAATGAGCAGTTCTTC
CASSPSAGGRNEQFF
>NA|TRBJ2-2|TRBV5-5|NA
TGTGCCAGCAGCCTCTTCAGGGGAGCGAACACCGGGGAGCTGTTTTTT
CASSLFRGANTGELFF
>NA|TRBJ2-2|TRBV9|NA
TGTGCCAGCAGCTCCCGGCTTTACACCGGGGAGCTGTTTTTT
CASSSRLYTGELFF
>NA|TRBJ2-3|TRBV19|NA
TGTGCCAGTAGTACGGGGGGCCTAGCCTCCACAGATACGCAGTATTTT
CASSTGGLASTDTQYF
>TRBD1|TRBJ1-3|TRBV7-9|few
TGTGCCAGCAGCTTAGCTGGGACAGCTGGAAACACCATATATTTT
CASSLAGTAGNTIYF
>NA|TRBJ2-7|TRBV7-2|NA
TGTGCCAGCAGCTTAGGCGGGAAGTACGAGCAGTACTTC
CASSLGGKYEQYF
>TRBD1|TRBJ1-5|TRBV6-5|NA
TGTGCCAGCAGTCGACAGGGTCAGGGGAATCAGCCCCAGCATTTT
CASSRQGQGNQPQHF
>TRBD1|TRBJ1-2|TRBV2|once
TGTGCCAGCAGTGACGAGGACAGGCCTCCTTATGGCTACACCTTC
CASSDEDRPPYGYTF
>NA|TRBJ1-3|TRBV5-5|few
TGTGCCAGCAGCCGCGACGGAAACACCATATATTTT
CASSRDGNTIYF
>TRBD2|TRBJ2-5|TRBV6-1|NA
TGTGCCAGCAGTGTTCAGCGGGATTCGCAAGAGACCCAGTACTTC
CASSVQRDSQETQYF
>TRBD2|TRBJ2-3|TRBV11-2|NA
TGTGCCAGCAGCTTTGTAGCGGGGGGCTATGGAGATACGCAGTATTTT
CASSFVAGGYGDTQYF
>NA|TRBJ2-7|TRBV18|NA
TGTGCCAGCTCACCACGAGGCGGGACGGGCGACGAGCAGTACTTC
CASSPRGGTGDEQYF
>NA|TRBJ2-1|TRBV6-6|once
TGTGCCAGCAGTCCACTCAGGGGTGAGCAGTTCTTC
CASSPLRGEQFF
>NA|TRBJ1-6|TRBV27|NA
TGTGCCAGCAGTTTACAGAGTTCACCCCTCCACTTT
CASSLQSSPLHF
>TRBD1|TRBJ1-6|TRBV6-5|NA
TGTGCCAGCAGTTACCTGGGACAGGGATATTCACCCCTCCACTTT
CASSYLGQGYSPLHF
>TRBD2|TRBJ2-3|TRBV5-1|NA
TGCGCCAGCAGCTTGGTTGGCGGGGGGGCAGCAGATACGCAGTATTTT
CASSLVGGGAADTQYF
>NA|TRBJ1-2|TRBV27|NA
TGTGCCAGCAGTCTGAACCTCGGTCAAATGGGCTACACCTTC
CASSLNLGQMGYTF
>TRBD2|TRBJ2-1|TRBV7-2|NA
TGTGCCAGCAGCTTAGCCGGGACTAGCTCCTACAATGAGCAGTTCTTC
CASSLAGTSSYNEQFF
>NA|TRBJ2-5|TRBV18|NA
TGTGCCAGCTCACCAAGTCTGGCAGAAGAGACCCAGTACTTC
CASSPSLAEETQYF
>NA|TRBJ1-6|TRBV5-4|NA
TGTGCCAGCAGCTTGGATGGGGTTAGTTCACCCCTCCACTTT
CASSLDGVSSPLHF
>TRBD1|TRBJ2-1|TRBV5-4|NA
TGTGCCAGCAGCCCCGGGACAGGGTACAATGAGCAGTTCTTC
CASSPGTGYNEQFF
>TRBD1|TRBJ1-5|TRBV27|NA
TGTGCCAGCAGATCGGGACAGATTGTCGGGCAGCCCCAGCATTTT
CASRSGQIVGQPQHF
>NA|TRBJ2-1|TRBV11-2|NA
TGTGCCAGCAACGACCTGGCCAACAATGAGCAGTTCTTC
CASNDLANNEQFF
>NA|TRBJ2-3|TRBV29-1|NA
TGCAGCGTTGAAGAAAAGGGGAGCGCAGATACGCAGTATTTT
CSVEEKGSADTQYF
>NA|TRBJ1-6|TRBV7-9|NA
TGTGCCAGCAGCTTATTTGATCCCGCCCTCCACTTT
CASSLFDPALHF
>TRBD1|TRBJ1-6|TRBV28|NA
TGTGCCAGCAGTTTGGCAGGGGGCAAGAATAATTCACCCCTCCACTTT
CASSLAGGKNNSPLHF
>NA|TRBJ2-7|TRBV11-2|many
TGTGCCAGCAGCCCGATCCTGGGTTCCTACGAGCAGTACTTC
CASSPILGSYEQYF
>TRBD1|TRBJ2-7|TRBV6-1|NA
TGTGCCAGCAGTGCGGGACAGCGACCCTCCTACGAGCAGTACTTC
CASSAGQRPSYEQYF
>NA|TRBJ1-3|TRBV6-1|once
TGTGCCAGCAGTGTGGGTCAGCTCGGAAACACCATATATTTT
CASSVGQLGNTIYF
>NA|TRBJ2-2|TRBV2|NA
TGTGCCAGCAGCACGAGGAGCACCGGGGAGCTGTTTTTT
CASSTRSTGELFF
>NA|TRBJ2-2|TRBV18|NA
TGTGCCAGCTCACCGGGAGGCTTGAACACCGGGGAGCTGTTTTTT
CASSPGGLNTGELFF
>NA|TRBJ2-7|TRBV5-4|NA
TGTGCCAGCAGCTCCAAGGGATCCTACGAGCAGTACTTC
CASSSKGSYEQYF
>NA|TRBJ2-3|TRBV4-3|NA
TGCGCCAGCAGCCAGGGTCTCGGATCCTACACAGATACGCAGTATTTT
CASSQGLGSYTDTQYF
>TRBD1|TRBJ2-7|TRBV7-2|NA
TGTGCCAGCAGCAGGGACAGGGGGGCCGAGCAGTACTTC
CASSRDRGAEQYF
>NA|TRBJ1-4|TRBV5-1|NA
TGCGCCAGCAGCGGAACAGGGAGTAGAGATGAAAAACTGTTTTTT
CASSGTGSRDEKLFF
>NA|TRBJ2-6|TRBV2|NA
TGTGCCAGCAGTCAGGGCAGCTACTCTGGGGCCAACGTCCTGACTTTC
CASSQGSYSGANVLTF
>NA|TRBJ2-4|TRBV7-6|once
TGTGCCAGCAGCTTTTATCCCAGAGACATTCAGTACTTC
CASSFYPRDIQYF
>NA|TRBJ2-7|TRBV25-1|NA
TGTGCCAGCAGTGAGCCCGGACAGCTATACGAGCAGTACTTC
CASSEPGQLYEQYF
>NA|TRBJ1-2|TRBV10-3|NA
TGTGCCATCCCGGCGGGTCCCTATGGCTACACCTTC
CAIPAGPYGYTF
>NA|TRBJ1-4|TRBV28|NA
TGTGCAAGCAAAATGGGGGGCCCAGGGACTAATGAAAAACTGTTTTTT
CASKMGGPGTNEKLFF
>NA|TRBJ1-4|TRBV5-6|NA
TGTGCCAGCAGCCAGGACAGAAATGAAAAACTGTTTTTT
CASSQDRNEKLFF
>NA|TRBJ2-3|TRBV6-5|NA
TGTGCCAGCAGTGCCGGCACAGATACGCAGTATTTT
CASSAGTDTQYF
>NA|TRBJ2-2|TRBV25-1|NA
TGTGCCAGCAGTGAATTACGTCAGAACACCGGGGAGCTGTTTTTT
CASSELRQNTGELFF
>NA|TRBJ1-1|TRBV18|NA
TGTGCCAGCTCACCGCTCATGAACACTGAAGCTTTCTTT
CASSPLMNTEAFF
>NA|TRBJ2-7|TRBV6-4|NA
TGTGCCAGATTTACCTACGAGCAGTACTTC
CARFTYEQYF
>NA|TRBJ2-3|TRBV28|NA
TGTGCCAGCAGTTGGCAGGGAACAGATACGCAGTATTTT
CASSWQGTDTQYF
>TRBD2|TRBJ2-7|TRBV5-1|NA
TGCGCCAGCAGCTTGAGAGGGACTAGCGGGGTCCCCTACGAGCAGTACTTC
CASSLRGTSGVPYEQYF
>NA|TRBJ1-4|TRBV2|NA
TGTGCCAGCAGACGTACCCCGGGTAATGAAAAACTGTTTTTT
CASRRTPGNEKLFF